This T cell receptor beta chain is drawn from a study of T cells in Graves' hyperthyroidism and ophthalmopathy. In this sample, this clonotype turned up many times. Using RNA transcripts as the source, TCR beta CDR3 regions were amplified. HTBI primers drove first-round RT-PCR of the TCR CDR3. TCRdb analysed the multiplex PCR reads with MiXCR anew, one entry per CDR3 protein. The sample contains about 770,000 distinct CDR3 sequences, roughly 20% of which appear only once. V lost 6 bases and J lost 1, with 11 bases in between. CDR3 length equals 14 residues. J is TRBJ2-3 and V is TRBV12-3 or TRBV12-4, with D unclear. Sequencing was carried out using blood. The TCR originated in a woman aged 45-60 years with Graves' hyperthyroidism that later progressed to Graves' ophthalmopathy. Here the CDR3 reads CASRAAPRTDTQYF. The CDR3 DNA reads TGTGCCAGCAGAGCAGCTCCCCGCACAGATACGCAGTATTTT.